One sample yielded the 28 T cell receptor beta chains listed below, sequenced in a study of T cells in Graves' hyperthyroidism and ophthalmopathy. From RNA transcripts, TCR beta CDR3 regions were amplified. HTBI primers were the set used in a first-round RT-PCR of the TCR CDR3. TCRdb analysed the multiplex PCR reads with MiXCR anew, one entry per CDR3 protein. The sample yields a few hundred thousand distinct CDR3 sequences, around 46% seen once. Sequencing was performed on peripheral blood or thyroid tissue (not recorded which). The receptors originated from a woman between 18 and 29 years old with Graves' hyperthyroidism.

This clonotype was found a few times. The chain carries TRBV29-1 and TRBJ2-2, with TRBD2 identical over 11 bases. With 5 bases clipped from V and 4 bases from J, the junction kept 6 bases outside the gene matches. Germline V gene data show CDR1 as SQVTM and CDR2 as ANQGSEA. The CDR3 extends over 15 amino acids. The CDR3 spells CSVKGLAGSTGELFF. In DNA form, the CDR3 reads TGCAGCGTTAAAGGACTAGCGGGTTCCACCGGGGAGCTGTTTTTT.

This clonotype was detected a few times. The rearrangement uses TRBV5-1 and TRBJ1-2; D uncertain. CDR3 length: 14 residues. V was shortened by 0 bases and J by 6 bases, with 12 bases between the two germline ends. Germline V lookup: CDR1 SGHRS, CDR2 YFSETQ. CDR3 sequence reads: CASSLGPGSDGYTF. The DNA for the CDR3 is TGCGCCAGCAGCTTGGGACCGGGATCCGATGGCTACACCTTC.

This clonotype was detected ten times or more. CDR3 residues: CASSGTDYEQYF. The DNA of the CDR3 is TGCGCCAGCAGCGGGACGGACTACGAGCAGTACTTC. This chain uses TRBV5-1 with TRBJ2-7; possibly TRBD1 or TRBD2 for D (5 bases each). The V end lost 4 bases, the J end lost 3 bases, and 8 bases lay between the germline ends. CDR1 and CDR2 (germline): SGHRS, YFSETQ. This CDR3 is built from 12 residues.

This clonotype was counted only a few times. V is TRBV7-6 and J is TRBJ1-2, with D possibly being TRBD1 (6 bases). Looked up from germline, CDR1 is SGHVS and CDR2 is FNYEAQ. The CDR3 consists of 15 residues. V was trimmed by 1 base and J by 4 bases, leaving 13 bases between them. The CDR3, as DNA: TGTGCCAGCAGCTTAGGAACAGGGATGGGCTATGGCTACACCTTC. This gives the protein CASSLGTGMGYGYTF.

The J gene is TRBJ2-5, the V gene TRBV7-9; TRBD2 matches 12 bases. This CDR3 contains 17 residues. J was trimmed by 4 bases and V by 9 bases; bases with no gene match: 15. Germline loops: CDR1 SEHNR, CDR2 FQNEAQ (reference sequence). The CDR3 sequence: CASSIGASGRARETQYF. As DNA, the CDR3 is TGTGCCAGTAGTATAGGAGCTAGCGGGAGGGCCCGAGAGACCCAGTACTTC.

This clonotype was seen a few times. The CDR3 nucleotides are TGTGCCAGCAGCCCTTCGAATCGGTCTAGCGGGAGGGCCGACGAGCAGTACTTC. Translating it yields CASSPSNRSSGRADEQYF. The chain recombines TRBV7-3 with TRBJ2-7; TRBD2 aligns across 12 bases. The V gene end was trimmed by 5 bases and the J gene end by 5 bases; junction bases not matched to a gene: 16. The germline V gene has CDR1 SGHTA and CDR2 FQGTGA. This CDR3 region has 18 residues.

This clonotype was seen only a few times. V gene TRBV12-3 or TRBV12-4 combines with J gene TRBJ1-4, with 9 bases that match TRBD1. V lost 5 bases and J lost 7; bases outside the gene matches: 8. This CDR3 is 15 amino acids long. CDR3 residues: CASSGRDREIEKLFF. The CDR3 bases are TGTGCCAGCAGTGGCCGGGACAGGGAAATTGAAAAACTGTTTTTT.

This clonotype was seen once. This chain uses TRBV25-1 with TRBJ2-5, with D possibly being TRBD1 or TRBD2 (6 bases each). Germline loops: CDR1 MGHDK, CDR2 SYGVNS. Trimming cost V 6 bases and J 1 base, with 18 bases left between them. The CDR3 has 16 amino acids. CDR3 in amino acids: CASSGTGAQGQETQYF. In nucleotides, the CDR3 is TGTGCCAGCAGCGGAACGGGGGCTCAAGGCCAAGAGACCCAGTACTTC. The full variable domain, its missing parts supplied by reference TRBV25-1 and TRBJ2-5, is EADIYQTPRYLVIGTGKKITLECSQTMGHDKMYWYQQDPGMELHLIHYSYGVNSTEKGDLSSESTVSRIRTEHFPLTLESARPSHTSQYLCASSGTGAQGQETQYFGPGTRLLVL.

The J gene is TRBJ1-5, the V gene TRBV19; D perhaps matches TRBD1 (5 bases). The germline gives CDR1 LNHDA, CDR2 SQIVND (reference sequence). The CDR3 runs to 15 residues. Trimming removed 4 bases at V and 0 bases at J, with 10 bases between. The CDR3 region has the DNA TGTGCCAGTAGTACCCGGGGGTATAGCAATCAGCCCCAGCATTTT. Residues: CASSTRGYSNQPQHF.

This clonotype occurred a few times. This chain links TRBV7-2 with TRBJ1-5, with D tentatively TRBD1 (5 bases). Germline V gene lookup returns CDR1 SGHTA and CDR2 FQGNSA. The CDR3 is 14 amino acids. Trimming stripped 5 bases from V and 5 bases from J, with 13 bases between. Here the CDR3 DNA reads TGTGCCAGCAGCGCCGGACAACCTCATCAGCCCCAGCATTTT. Translation gives CASSAGQPHQPQHF.

J is TRBJ1-5 and V is TRBV2; D is unresolved. CDR1 is SNHLY and CDR2 is FYNNEI in the germline V gene. V lost 2 bases to trimming and J lost 3 bases, with 14 bases between them. The CDR3 length is 16 residues. CDR3 region: CASSEFLAKFNQPQHF. As DNA, the CDR3 is TGTGCCAGCAGTGAATTCTTGGCTAAATTCAATCAGCCCCAGCATTTT.

V gene TRBV6-5 combines with J gene TRBJ2-7, with D possibly being TRBD1 or TRBD2 (6 bases each). The CDR3 consists of 11 residues. The germline CDR1 and CDR2 sequences are MNHEY and SVGAGI. Trimming removed 8 bases from V and 7 bases from J, with 12 bases in between. This CDR3 reads CASERGPEQYF. CDR3 DNA sequence: TGTGCCAGCGAACGGGGGCCGGAGCAGTACTTC.

In regard to this clonotype: A read error may be the cause here, since a much bigger clone is one base away. This chain uses TRBV29-1 with TRBJ1-2; no definite D call. There are 11 residues in the CDR3. The ends were cut back, 3 bases at V and 8 bases at J, with 10 bases in the middle. In germline, CDR1 is SQVTM, CDR2 ANQGSEA. Here the CDR3 DNA reads TGCAGCGTTGAGGACCCTATCGGCTACACCTTC. It yields the protein CSVEDPIGYTF. The full variable domain, rest sourced from reference TRBV29-1 and TRBJ1-2, is SAVISQKPSRDICQRGTSLTIQCQVDSQVTMMFWYRQQPGQSLTLIATANQGSEATYESGFVIDKFPISRPNLTFSTLTVSNMSPEDSSIYLCSVEDPIGYTFGSGTRLTVV.

As to this clonotype: Possible read error: a much larger clone is one base away. The chain joins TRBV14 to TRBJ2-6; D gene uncertain. Deletions cut 4 bases from V and 0 bases from J, with 13 bases between. Germline values: CDR1 SGHDN, CDR2 FVKESK. The CDR3 is made up of 17 amino acids. Here the CDR3 DNA reads TGTGCCAGCAGCCCGTCATGCCGGAGCTCTGGGGCCAACGTCCTGACTTTC. As protein: CASSPSCRSSGANVLTF.

This clonotype has at least ten counts. V and J are TRBV7-9 and TRBJ1-2; no reliable D call. The CDR3 sequence is 16 residues long. Germline CDR1 is SEHNR and CDR2 is FQNEAQ (reference sequence). Trimming removed 5 bases at V and 0 bases at J, with 16 bases between. In nucleotides, the CDR3 is TGTGCCAGCAGCCAAGACGGGAGGAGAGCTAACTATGGCTACACCTTC. Translated: CASSQDGRRANYGYTF.

This clonotype appeared many times. The chain has TRBV19 and TRBJ1-3; no clear D. V was cut by 3 bases and J by 9 bases, with 12 bases left in between. CDR1 is LNHDA and CDR2 is SQIVND in the germline V gene (reference sequence). This CDR3 comprises 13 residues. The CDR3 here is CASSMAERGTIYF. The CDR3 DNA follows: TGTGCCAGTAGTATGGCCGAACGAGGCACCATATATTTT.

J is TRBJ2-5 and V is TRBV7-2; 11 bases line up with TRBD2. The germline V gene has CDR1 SGHTA and CDR2 FQGNSA. With V trimmed by 10 bases and J by 1 base, 14 bases remained unmatched. The CDR3 contains 17 residues. This chain's CDR3 is CATSGSGTSGFQETQYF. The CDR3 DNA reads as TGTGCCACCAGTGGCAGTGGGACTAGCGGATTCCAAGAGACCCAGTACTTC. The full variable domain, in which reference TRBV7-2 and TRBJ2-5 provide the parts outside the CDR3, is GAGVSQSPSNKVTEKGKDVELRCDPISGHTALYWYRQSLGQGLEFLIYFQGNSAPDKSGLPSDRFSAERTGGSVSTLTIQRTQQEDSAVYLCATSGSGTSGFQETQYFGPGTRLLVL.

In this sample, this clonotype turned up many times. This chain uses TRBV2 with TRBJ1-5; D not resolved. The CDR3 runs to 13 residues. Deletions cut 4 bases from V and 9 bases from J, with 13 bases between. Germline V gene sequence: CDR1 SNHLY, CDR2 FYNNEI. CDR3 residues: CASSGGLGAPQHF. Written as DNA, the CDR3 is TGTGCCAGCAGTGGTGGGTTGGGTGCGCCCCAGCATTTT.

The chain employs TRBV5-1 and TRBJ1-1, with D hard to call. Trimming took off 2 bases at V and 1 base at J, with 12 bases between the two ends. This CDR3 region has 15 residues. The germline V gene encodes CDR1 SGHRS and CDR2 YFSETQ. The CDR3 DNA follows: TGCGCCAGCAGCTTCTGGACGGGAAGGAACACTGAAGCTTTCTTT. Protein product: CASSFWTGRNTEAFF.

The rearrangement joins TRBV2 to TRBJ1-2; 8 bases fit TRBD1. Losses at the gene ends were 5 bases for V and 8 bases for J; bases not matched to a gene: 10. Germline assignment: CDR1 SNHLY and CDR2 FYNNEI. This CDR3 spans 14 amino acids. CDR3 in DNA: TGTGCCAGCAGTACTGACAGGGGCCCACGAGGCTACACCTTC. The encoded protein is CASSTDRGPRGYTF.

The chain recombines TRBV10-3 with TRBJ2-6; perhaps TRBD1 as D (6 bases). The ends were cut back, 4 bases at V and 0 bases at J, with 13 bases in the middle. This CDR3 contains 17 residues. The germline V gene has CDR1 ENHRY and CDR2 SYGVKD. The CDR3 sequence: CAISAPDSSSGANVLTF. CDR3 nucleotides: TGTGCCATCAGTGCCCCGGACAGTTCCTCTGGGGCCAACGTCCTGACTTTC.

This rearrangement joins TRBV14 to TRBJ2-5; D call uncertain. Trimming cost V 1 base and J 7 bases, with 7 bases left between them. CDR3 length: 12 residues. Germline CDR1 and CDR2: SGHDN and FVKESK. The CDR3 spells CASSQVGATQYF. DNA of the CDR3: TGTGCCAGCAGCCAAGTTGGAGCGACCCAGTACTTC.

This chain connects TRBV7-9 to TRBJ2-7; maybe TRBD2 (6 bases). Deletions cut 6 bases from V and 3 bases from J, with 24 bases between. The CDR3 length is 17 residues. Germline assignment: CDR1 SEHNR and CDR2 FQNEAQ (reference sequence). Here the CDR3 reads CASSEDGSRATGYEQYF. CDR3 bases: TGTGCCAGCAGTGAAGACGGGAGCAGGGCGACCGGCTACGAGCAGTACTTC.

CDR3 sequence reads: CAISAGQGDGSYEQYF. CDR3 DNA sequence: TGTGCCATCAGCGCGGGACAGGGGGACGGCTCCTACGAGCAGTACTTC. This chain uses TRBV10-3 with TRBJ2-7, with 11 bases identical to TRBD1. V shed 6 bases and J 0 bases; nucleotides not matched to a gene: 7. CDR3 size: 16 residues. Germline CDR1 and CDR2: ENHRY and SYGVKD.

In the case of this clonotype: This clone may be a read error of a much larger clone one base away. The conserved closing phenylalanine or tryptophan is absent in this CDR3, likely reflecting a read error. The gene calls are TRBV2 and TRBJ1-1; weak D call: TRBD1 (5 bases). From germline, CDR1 is SNHLY and CDR2 FYNNEI. V lost 5 bases, J lost 0 bases, and 10 bases lay in between. The CDR3 runs to 14 residues. The CDR3 DNA is TGTGCCAGCAGTCCAGGACACCTGAACACTGAAGCTTTCCTT. Translating it yields CASSPGHLNTEAFL.

This clonotype turned up a few times. This chain links TRBV7-9 with TRBJ2-5; 11 nucleotides match TRBD2. Germline V gene data show CDR1 as SEHNR and CDR2 as FQNEAQ (reference sequence). V trimming: 6 bases; J trimming: 1 base; junction bases outside the gene matches: 10. The CDR3 is 17 amino acids. Here the CDR3 DNA reads TGTGCCAGCAGTTACGCGGCTAGCGGGAGGTTCCAAGAGACCCAGTACTTC. Encoded protein: CASSYAASGRFQETQYF.

The chain is built from TRBV7-2 and TRBJ2-2; maybe TRBD1 (6 bases). The V end was cut by 5 bases, the J end by 4 bases, with 8 bases between. The CDR3 is 13 amino acids. CDR1 is SGHTA and CDR2 is FQGNSA in the germline V gene. The chain's CDR3 is CASSDRSTGELFF. The CDR3 bases are TGTGCCAGCAGCGACAGGAGCACCGGGGAGCTGTTTTTT. Full variable domain (outside the CDR3, taken from reference TRBV7-2 and TRBJ2-2): GAGVSQSPSNKVTEKGKDVELRCDPISGHTALYWYRQSLGQGLEFLIYFQGNSAPDKSGLPSDRFSAERTGGSVSTLTIQRTQQEDSAVYLCASSDRSTGELFFGEGSRLTVL.

This clonotype was recorded a few times. The rearrangement uses TRBV2 and TRBJ2-7; 7 bases are shared with TRBD1. CDR1 SNHLY and CDR2 FYNNEI come from the germline V gene. Unmatched junction bases numbered 5, after V lost 4 bases and J lost 5 bases. The CDR3 is 13 residues long. In DNA, the CDR3 is TGTGCCAGCAGTGTTGACAGGGAGCACGAGCAGTACTTC. It encodes CASSVDREHEQYF.